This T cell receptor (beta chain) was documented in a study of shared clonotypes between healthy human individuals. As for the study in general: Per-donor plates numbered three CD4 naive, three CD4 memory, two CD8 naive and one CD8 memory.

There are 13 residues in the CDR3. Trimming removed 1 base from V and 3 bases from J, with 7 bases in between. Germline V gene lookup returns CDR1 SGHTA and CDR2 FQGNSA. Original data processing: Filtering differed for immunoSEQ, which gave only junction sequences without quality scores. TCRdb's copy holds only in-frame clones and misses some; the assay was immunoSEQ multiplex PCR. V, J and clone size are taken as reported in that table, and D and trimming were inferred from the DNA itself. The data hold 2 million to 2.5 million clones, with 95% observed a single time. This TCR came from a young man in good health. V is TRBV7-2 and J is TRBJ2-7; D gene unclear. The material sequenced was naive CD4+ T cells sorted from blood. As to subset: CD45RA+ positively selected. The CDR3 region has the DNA TGTGCCAGCAGCTTAGAAAAGCACTACGAGCAGTACTTC. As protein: CASSLEKHYEQYF. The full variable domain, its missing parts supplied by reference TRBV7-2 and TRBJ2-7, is GAGVSQSPSNKVTEKGKDVELRCDPISGHTALYWYRQSLGQGLEFLIYFQGNSAPDKSGLPSDRFSAERTGGSVSTLTIQRTQQEDSAVYLCASSLEKHYEQYFGPGTRLTVT.